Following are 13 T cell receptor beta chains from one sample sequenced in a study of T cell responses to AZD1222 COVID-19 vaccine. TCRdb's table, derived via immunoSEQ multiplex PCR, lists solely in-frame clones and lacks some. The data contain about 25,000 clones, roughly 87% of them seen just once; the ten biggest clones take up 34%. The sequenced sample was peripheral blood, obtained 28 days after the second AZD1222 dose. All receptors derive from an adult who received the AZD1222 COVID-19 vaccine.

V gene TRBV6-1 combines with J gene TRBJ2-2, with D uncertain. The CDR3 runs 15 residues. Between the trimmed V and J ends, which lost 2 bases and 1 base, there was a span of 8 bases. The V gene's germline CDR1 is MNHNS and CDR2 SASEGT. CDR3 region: CASSETVGNTGELFF. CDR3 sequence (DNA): TGTGCCAGCAGTGAAACGGTCGGGAACACCGGGGAGCTGTTTTTT.

This chain's CDR3 is CASSLLQGPNTGELFF. CDR3 DNA sequence: TGTGCCAGCAGCCTATTGCAGGGGCCGAACACCGGGGAGCTGTTTTTT. The chain uses TRBV7-8 and TRBJ2-2; D possibly corresponds to TRBD1 (6 bases). Trimming removed 5 bases from V and 0 bases from J, with 13 bases in between. Per germline, CDR1 SGHVS and CDR2 FQNEAQ. There are 16 residues in the CDR3.

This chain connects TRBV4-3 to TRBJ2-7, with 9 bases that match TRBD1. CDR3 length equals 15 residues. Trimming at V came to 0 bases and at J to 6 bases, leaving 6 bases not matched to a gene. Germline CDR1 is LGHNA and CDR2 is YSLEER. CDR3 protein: CASSQEGQGLREQYF. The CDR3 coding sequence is TGCGCCAGCAGCCAAGAAGGACAGGGGTTACGCGAGCAGTACTTC.

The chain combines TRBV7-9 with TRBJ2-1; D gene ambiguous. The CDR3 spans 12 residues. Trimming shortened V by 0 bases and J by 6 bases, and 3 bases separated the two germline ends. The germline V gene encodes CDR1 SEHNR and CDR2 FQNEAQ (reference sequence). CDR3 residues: CASSLASNEQFF. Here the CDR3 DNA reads TGTGCCAGCAGCTTAGCTAGCAATGAGCAGTTCTTC.

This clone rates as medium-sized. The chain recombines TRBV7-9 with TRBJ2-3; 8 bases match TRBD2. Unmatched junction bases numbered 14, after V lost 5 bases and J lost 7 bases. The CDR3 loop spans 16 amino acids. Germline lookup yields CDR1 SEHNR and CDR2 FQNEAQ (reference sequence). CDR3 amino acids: CASSPSAASGRNTQYF. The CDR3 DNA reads TGTGCCAGCAGCCCGAGTGCGGCTAGCGGGCGGAATACGCAGTATTTT.

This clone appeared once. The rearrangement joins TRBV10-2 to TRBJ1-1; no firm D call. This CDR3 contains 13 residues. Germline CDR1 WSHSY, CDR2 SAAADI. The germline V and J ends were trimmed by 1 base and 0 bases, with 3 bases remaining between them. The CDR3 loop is CASSEWMNTEAFF. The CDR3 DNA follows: TGCGCCAGCAGTGAGTGGATGAACACTGAAGCTTTCTTT.

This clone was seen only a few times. In DNA, the CDR3 is TGTGCCAGCAGCCAAGATAGAATTGCCCTTACTATAAACACAGATACGCAGTATTTT. This translates into CASSQDRIALTINTDTQYF. This chain joins TRBV3-1 (or the pseudogene TRBV3-2) and TRBJ2-3; D is uncertain. Per germline, CDR1 LGHDT and CDR2 YNNKEL (reference sequence). The CDR3 totals 19 residues. Trimming left V 0 bases short and J 2 bases short, with 21 bases between.

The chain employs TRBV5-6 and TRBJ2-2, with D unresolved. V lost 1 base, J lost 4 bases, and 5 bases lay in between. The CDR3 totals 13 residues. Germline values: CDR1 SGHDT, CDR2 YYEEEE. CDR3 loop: CASSLPGTGELFF. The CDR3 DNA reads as TGTGCCAGCAGCTTGCCAGGCACCGGGGAGCTGTTTTTT. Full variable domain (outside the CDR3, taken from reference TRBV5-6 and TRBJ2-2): DAGVTQSPTHLIKTRGQQVTLRCSPKSGHDTVSWYQQALGQGPQFIFQYYEEEERQRGNFPDRFSGHQFPNYSSELNVNALLLGDSALYLCASSLPGTGELFFGEGSRLTVL.

The CDR3 loop reads CASSAGQRTGDGNSPLHF. CDR3 bases: TGTGCCAGCAGCGCCGGGCAGCGGACAGGGGACGGTAATTCACCCCTCCACTTT. V usage is TRBV9 and J usage is TRBJ1-6; TRBD1 aligns across 9 bases. This CDR3 contains 18 residues. V gave up 3 bases and J gave up 6 bases; unmatched junction bases: 13. The germline V gene encodes CDR1 SGDLS and CDR2 YYNGEE.

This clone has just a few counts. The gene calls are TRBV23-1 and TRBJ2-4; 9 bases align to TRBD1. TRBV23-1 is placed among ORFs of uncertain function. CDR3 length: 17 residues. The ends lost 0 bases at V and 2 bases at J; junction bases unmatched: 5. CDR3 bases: TGCGCCAGCAGTCAATCGAGACAGGGGGTAACCAAAAACATTCAGTACTTC. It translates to CASSQSRQGVTKNIQYF.

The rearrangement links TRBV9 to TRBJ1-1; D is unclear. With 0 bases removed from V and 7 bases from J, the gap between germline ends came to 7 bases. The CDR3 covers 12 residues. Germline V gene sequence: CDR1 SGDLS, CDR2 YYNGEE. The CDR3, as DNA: TGTGCCAGCAGCGTAGGAGGTGATGAAGCTTTCTTT. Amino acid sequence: CASSVGGDEAFF.

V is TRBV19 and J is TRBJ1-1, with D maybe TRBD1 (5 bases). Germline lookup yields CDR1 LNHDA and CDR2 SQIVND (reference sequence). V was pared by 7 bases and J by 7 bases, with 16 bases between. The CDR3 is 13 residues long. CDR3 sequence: CASIGDRVLEAFF. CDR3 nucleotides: TGTGCCAGTATAGGAGACAGAGTTCTTGAAGCTTTCTTT.

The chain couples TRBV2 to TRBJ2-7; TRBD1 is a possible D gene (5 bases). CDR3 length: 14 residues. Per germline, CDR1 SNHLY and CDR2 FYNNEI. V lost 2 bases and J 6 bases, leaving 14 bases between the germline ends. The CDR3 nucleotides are TGTGCCAGCAGTGAATTTGCTGGGGCGGTCGAGCAGTACTTC. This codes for CASSEFAGAVEQYF.